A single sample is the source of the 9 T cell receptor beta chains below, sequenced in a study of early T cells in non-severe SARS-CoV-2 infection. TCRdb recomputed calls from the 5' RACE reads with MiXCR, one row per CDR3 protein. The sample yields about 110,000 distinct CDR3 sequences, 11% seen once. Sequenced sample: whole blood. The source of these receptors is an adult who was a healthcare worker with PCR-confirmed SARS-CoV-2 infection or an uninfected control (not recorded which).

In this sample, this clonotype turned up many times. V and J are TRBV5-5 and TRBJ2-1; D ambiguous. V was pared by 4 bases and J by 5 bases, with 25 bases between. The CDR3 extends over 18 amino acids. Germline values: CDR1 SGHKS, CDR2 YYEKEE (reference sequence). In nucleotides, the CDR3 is TGTGCCAGCAGCCCCCCGAGATGGATACGAACCCGAGACAATGAGCAGTTCTTC. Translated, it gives CASSPPRWIRTRDNEQFF. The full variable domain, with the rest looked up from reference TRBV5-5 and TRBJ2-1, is DAGVTQSPTHLIKTRGQQVTLRCSPISGHKSVSWYQQVLGQGPQFIFQYYEKEERGRGNFPDRFSARQFPNYSSELNVNALLLGDSALYLCASSPPRWIRTRDNEQFFGPGTRLTVL.

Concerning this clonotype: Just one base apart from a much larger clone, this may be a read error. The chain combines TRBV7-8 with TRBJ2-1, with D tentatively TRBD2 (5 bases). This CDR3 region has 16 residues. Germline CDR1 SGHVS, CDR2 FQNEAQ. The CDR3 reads CASSPTGLSSYTEQFF. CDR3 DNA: TGTGCCAGCAGCCCTACGGGGTTGAGCTCCTACACTGAGCAGTTCTTC.

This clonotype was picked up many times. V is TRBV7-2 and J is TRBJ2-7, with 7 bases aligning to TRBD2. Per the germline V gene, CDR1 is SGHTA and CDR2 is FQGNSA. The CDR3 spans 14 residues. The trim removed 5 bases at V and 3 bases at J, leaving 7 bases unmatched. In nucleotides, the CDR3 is TGTGCCAGCAGCCCGAACGGACTAGGCTACGAGCAGTACTTC. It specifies CASSPNGLGYEQYF.

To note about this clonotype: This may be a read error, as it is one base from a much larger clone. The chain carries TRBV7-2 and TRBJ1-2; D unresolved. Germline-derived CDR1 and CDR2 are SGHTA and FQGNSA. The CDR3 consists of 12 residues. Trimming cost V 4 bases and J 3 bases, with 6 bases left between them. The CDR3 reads CTSSWADYGYTF. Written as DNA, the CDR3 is TGTACCAGCAGCTGGGCAGACTATGGCTACACCTTC.

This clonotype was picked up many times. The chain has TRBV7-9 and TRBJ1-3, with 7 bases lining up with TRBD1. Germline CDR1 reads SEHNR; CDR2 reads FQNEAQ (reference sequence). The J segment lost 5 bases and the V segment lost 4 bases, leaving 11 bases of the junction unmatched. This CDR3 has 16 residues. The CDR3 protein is CASSWSGTEKRNTIYF. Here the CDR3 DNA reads TGTGCCAGCAGCTGGAGTGGGACAGAAAAAAGAAACACCATATATTTT.

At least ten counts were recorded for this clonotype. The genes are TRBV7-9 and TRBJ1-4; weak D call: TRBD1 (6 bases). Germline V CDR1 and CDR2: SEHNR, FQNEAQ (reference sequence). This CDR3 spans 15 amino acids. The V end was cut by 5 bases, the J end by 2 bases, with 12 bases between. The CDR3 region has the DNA TGTGCCAGCAGCCATACAGGGAGGACTAATGAAAAACTGTTTTTT. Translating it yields CASSHTGRTNEKLFF. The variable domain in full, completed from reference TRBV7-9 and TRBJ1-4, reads DTGVSQNPRHKITKRGQNVTFRCDPISEHNRLYWYRQTLGQGPEFLTYFQNEAQLEKSRLLSDRFSAERPKGSFSTLEIQRTEQGDSAMYLCASSHTGRTNEKLFFGSGTQLSVL.

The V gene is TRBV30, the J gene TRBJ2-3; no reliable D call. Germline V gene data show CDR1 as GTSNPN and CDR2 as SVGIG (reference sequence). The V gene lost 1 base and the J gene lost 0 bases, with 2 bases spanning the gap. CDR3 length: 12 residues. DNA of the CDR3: TGTGCCTGGAGTGATAGCACAGATACGCAGTATTTT. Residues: CAWSDSTDTQYF.

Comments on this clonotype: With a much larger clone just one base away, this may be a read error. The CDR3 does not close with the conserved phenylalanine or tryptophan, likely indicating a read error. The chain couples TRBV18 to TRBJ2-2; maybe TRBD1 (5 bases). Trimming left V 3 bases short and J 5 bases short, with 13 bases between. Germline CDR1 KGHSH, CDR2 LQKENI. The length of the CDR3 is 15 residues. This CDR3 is CASSPDTEQTGELFS. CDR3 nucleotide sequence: TGTGCCAGCTCACCGGACACCGAACAGACCGGGGAGCTGTTTTCT.

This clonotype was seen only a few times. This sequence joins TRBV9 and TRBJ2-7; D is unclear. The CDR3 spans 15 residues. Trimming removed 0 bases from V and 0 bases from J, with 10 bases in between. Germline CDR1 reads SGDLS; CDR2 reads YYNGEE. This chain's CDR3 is CASSVGFASSYEQYF. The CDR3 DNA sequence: TGTGCCAGCAGCGTAGGTTTTGCCTCCTCCTACGAGCAGTACTTC.